Listed below are T cell receptor beta chains from one sample, sequenced in a study of human T cells and chemical hapten exposure. TCRdb re-analysed the RACE reads in MiXCR, keeping a single row per CDR3 protein. Of some 80,000 distinct CDR3 sequences listed, about a tenth are singletons. This sample comprised whole blood, obtained in connection with sensitization to the hapten diphenylcyclopropenone (DPC). The receptors derive from a woman aged 30 to 39 with alopecia areata. Some clones in this sample may be carry-over from other donors' samples. Both conserved end residues are trimmed from each CDR3.

J gene,V gene,CDR3 protein
TRBJ2-1,TRBV29-1,SPWVYNEQF
TRBJ1-5,TRBV20-1,SAAPGHPSKDQPQH
TRBJ2-1,TRBV29-1,SVERGTSGVSSYNEQF
TRBJ2-6,TRBV27,ASSSAGAGANVLT
TRBJ2-2,TRBV11-2,ASSFRLADAGELF
TRBJ1-1,TRBV5-4,ASIGTANTEAF
TRBJ1-6,TRBV27,ASTRAQNSPLH
TRBJ1-4,TRBV6-6,ASREQGAGEKLF
TRBJ2-1,TRBV7-9,ASSLEGPLYNEQF
TRBJ2-1,TRBV10-3,AIMSSYNEQF
TRBJ2-7,TRBV28,ASGTPFYEQY
TRBJ2-5,TRBV12-3/TRBV12-4,ASSLANSKETQY
TRBJ1-5,TRBV2,ASSEMGTGNQPQH
TRBJ2-6,TRBV18,ASSPSLPRGGGANVLT
TRBJ1-5,TRBV12-3/TRBV12-4,ASTAVGGGNQPQH
TRBJ1-3,TRBV7-9,ASSFGALSGNTIY
TRBJ1-5,TRBV14,ASSQDLGQPQH
TRBJ2-7,TRBV9,ASSVGSSPYEQY
TRBJ2-7,TRBV29-1,SVAAIQGATYEQY
TRBJ2-1,TRBV20-1,SARLGEQF
TRBJ2-3,TRBV4-3,ASSQDQGGRVTQY
TRBJ1-5,TRBV20-1,SAIGLNQPQH
TRBJ1-3,TRBV4-3,ASNQDLGNTIY
TRBJ2-1,TRBV6-5,ASSYSRQFEQF
TRBJ2-6,TRBV30,AWIGNRGTSGANVLT
TRBJ2-3,TRBV7-9,ASSLATDTQY
TRBJ2-3,TRBV18,ASSPTNGDTQY
TRBJ2-1,TRBV7-7,ASSLGTSPYNEQF
TRBJ1-1,TRBV5-6,ASSLGDSSFMNTEAF
TRBJ2-5,TRBV6-1,ASSEDLRTPETQY
TRBJ1-1,TRBV20-1,SAGEGQGSTEAF
TRBJ2-7,TRBV28,ASSLWGNEQY
TRBJ1-1,TRBV6-6,ASRNRGAPNTEAF
TRBJ1-3,TRBV12-3/TRBV12-4,ASSFRRSGAGNTIY
TRBJ2-1,TRBV10-3,AISESAGTYNEQF
TRBJ2-3,TRBV19,ASSISAVSPTDTQY
TRBJ2-2,TRBV7-2,ASSLEGFGELF
TRBJ1-2,TRBV20-1,SASSLDGNYGYT
TRBJ1-2,TRBV19,ATKTELYGYT
TRBJ2-7,TRBV29-1,SAGQDSYEQY
TRBJ2-2,TRBV2,ASSVGLETGELF
TRBJ2-1,TRBV5-4,ASSLGDLNEQF
TRBJ1-1,TRBV18,ASSPQMAGTGSPVAF
TRBJ1-1,TRBV7-3,ASSLTGAAEAF
TRBJ1-4,TRBV4-3,ASSQDLPGTGGLKLF
TRBJ1-1,TRBV12-3/TRBV12-4,ASSFSGTEAF
TRBJ1-6,TRBV7-9,ASSSTVDPLYNSPLH
TRBJ2-5,TRBV7-6,ASSTRERPMR